The source of this TCR beta chain is a study of tissue T cells after allogeneic stem cell transplantation. Survey-depth TCRbeta CDR3 sequencing reported V/J genes and productive frequencies. Using immunoSEQ multiplex PCR, the repertoire was profiled, and TCRdb retains in-frame clones only, with some absent. The data contain 2,500 to 3,500 clones, under 45% of them singletons. This clone was picked up a small number of times. What it recognizes is unknown. The germline and genes are mouse ones. The DNA ends 1 residue before the CDR3 does, and the rest of the CDR3 is filled in from the germline J gene. Looked up from germline, CDR1 is KGHTA and CDR2 is FQNQQP. This CDR3 is 13 amino acids long. Study outcomes and limitations: Across patients, clones rarely overlapped, yet motif clusters were shared tissue-specifically. Within patients, tissue anatomy strongly shaped TCR repertoire composition.

Time point noted: mouse harvest day 14 after allogeneic transplant. The graft held 10^6 splenic CD5+ T cells and 10^7 T-cell-depleted bone marrow cells. This mouse GVHD model was MHC-mismatched B6 to BALB/c, profiled day 7 or 14. This chain links TRBV23 with TRBJ2-5. The clonotype was recovered from a female BALB/c mouse given C57BL/6 T cells with graft-versus-host disease after an allogeneic hematopoietic cell transplant. The specimen was gut tissue. The covered CDR3 bases are TGCTCCAGCAGTCAATCCCGGGTGGACACCCAGTAC. Translated, it gives CSSSQSRVDTQY. In full, the CDR3 reads CSSSQSRVDTQYF.